These 28 T cell receptor beta chains were all obtained from the same sample, sequenced in a study of somatic mutations in cytotoxic T cells in rheumatoid arthritis. This table comes from immunoSEQ multiplex PCR, and its TCRdb copy is limited to in-frame clones, with some not included. Of about 14,000 clones in the sample, over 70% were seen once. Sequencing was carried out using CD8+ T cells sorted from blood. These receptors originate from an adult with rheumatoid arthritis.

This clone occurred once. The chain links TRBV27 to TRBJ2-7; TRBD2 agrees at 12 bases. With V trimmed by 5 bases and J by 2 bases, 4 bases remained unmatched. The length of the CDR3 is 15 residues. The germline V gene encodes CDR1 MNHEY and CDR2 SMNVEV (reference sequence). CDR3 nucleotide sequence: TGTGCCAGCAGTAAGCTAGCGGGGGGGACCTACGAGCAGTACGTC. Its translation is CASSKLAGGTYEQYV.

The chain couples TRBV6-1 to TRBJ1-1; the D gene is possibly TRBD1 (5 bases). The CDR3 has 14 amino acids. Germline CDR1 is MNHNS and CDR2 is SASEGT. V dropped 4 bases and J dropped 4 bases, with 13 bases sitting between them. This chain's CDR3 is CASSVLGLSTEAFF. The CDR3 DNA reads TGTGCCAGCAGTGTTTTGGGGCTGAGCACTGAAGCTTTCTTT.

This clone was detected only a few times. V usage is TRBV18 and J usage is TRBJ1-6; weak D call: TRBD1 (6 bases). This CDR3 is 15 amino acids long. The V end was cut by 3 bases, the J end by 7 bases, with 13 bases between. Germline CDR1 is KGHSH and CDR2 is LQKENI. The CDR3 DNA reads as TGTGCCAGCTCACCGCAAAGGACAGAAAATTCACCCCTCCACTTT. This codes for CASSPQRTENSPLHF.

The chain couples TRBV7-6 to TRBJ2-6, with D possibly TRBD1 on 6 matching bases. The V gene lost 3 bases and the J gene lost 0 bases, with 18 bases spanning the gap. CDR1 and CDR2 from the germline V gene are SGHVS and FNYEAQ. The CDR3 extends over 19 amino acids. The CDR3 sequence: CASSLDPWGLISGANVLTF. CDR3 coding DNA: TGTGCCAGCAGCTTGGACCCGTGGGGGCTCATCTCTGGGGCCAACGTCCTGACTTTC.

This chain links TRBV25-1 with TRBJ1-4, with unresolved D. Germline V gene data show CDR1 as MGHDK and CDR2 as SYGVNS. This CDR3 is 13 amino acids long. V was clipped by 3 bases and J by 8 bases, with 10 bases between them. The CDR3 protein is CASSDVFREKLFF. The CDR3 nucleotides are TGTGCCAGCAGTGATGTCTTTAGGGAAAAACTGTTTTTT.

The V call is TRBV5-5, the J call TRBJ1-2, with D possibly TRBD1 on 6 matching bases. Germline V CDR1 and CDR2: SGHKS, YYEKEE (reference sequence). This CDR3 has 14 amino acids. V lost 0 bases to trimming and J lost 3 bases, with 9 bases between them. CDR3 in DNA: TGTGCCAGCAGCTTGGAGGGGGACGACTATGGCTACACCTTC. Its translation is CASSLEGDDYGYTF. Together with reference TRBV5-5 and TRBJ1-2, the CDR3 gives the full variable domain: DAGVTQSPTHLIKTRGQQVTLRCSPISGHKSVSWYQQVLGQGPQFIFQYYEKEERGRGNFPDRFSARQFPNYSSELNVNALLLGDSALYLCASSLEGDDYGYTFGSGTRLTVV.

The rearrangement links TRBV9 to TRBJ2-7, with D unclear. The germline CDR1 and CDR2 sequences are SGDLS and YYNGEE. CDR3 length equals 16 residues. Trimming stripped 4 bases from V and 1 base from J, with 18 bases between. Here the CDR3 reads CASSSTAGAGSYEQYF. The CDR3 nucleotides are TGTGCCAGCAGCTCAACAGCAGGAGCCGGGTCCTACGAGCAGTACTTC.

This chain joins TRBV19 and TRBJ2-1; no clear D. The CDR3 sequence is 13 residues long. Per the germline V gene, CDR1 is LNHDA and CDR2 is SQIVND (reference sequence). V was trimmed by 0 bases and J by 8 bases, leaving 8 bases between them. The CDR3 DNA follows: TGTGCCAGTAGTATAGATGGGTACCATGAGCAGTTCTTC. Its protein product is CASSIDGYHEQFF. Full variable domain (missing parts from reference TRBV19 and TRBJ2-1): DGGITQSPKYLFRKEGQNVTLSCEQNLNHDAMYWYRQDPGQGLRLIYYSQIVNDFQKGDIAEGYSVSREKKESFPLTVTSAQKNPTAFYLCASSIDGYHEQFFGPGTRLTVL.

This chain joins TRBV6-1 and TRBJ1-2; no reliable D call. The germline gives CDR1 MNHNS, CDR2 SASEGT. This CDR3 comprises 15 residues. V was trimmed by 3 bases and J by 3 bases, leaving 14 bases between them. In nucleotides, the CDR3 is TGTGCCAGCAGTGAGGGATTGTGGGAGGACTATGGCTACACCTTC. It specifies CASSEGLWEDYGYTF.

The CDR3 bases are TGTGCCAGCAGTTTAGCTAGGGAGACACCCTACGAGCAGTACTTC. It specifies CASSLARETPYEQYF. The chain employs TRBV28 and TRBJ2-7; D may be TRBD2 (5 bases). The CDR3 runs 15 residues. CDR1 is MDHEN, CDR2 SYDVKM, per germline. Trimming left V 2 bases short and J 2 bases short, with 13 bases between.

This chain connects TRBV6-6 to TRBJ2-7, with 8 bases fitting TRBD1. CDR3 length: 14 residues. V lost 6 bases, J lost 2 bases, and 6 bases stayed unmatched. Per the germline V gene, CDR1 is MNHNY and CDR2 is SVGAGI (reference sequence). CDR3 protein: CASSPPGGTYEQYF. DNA of the CDR3: TGTGCCAGCAGCCCCCCAGGGGGCACCTACGAGCAGTACTTC.

This chain connects TRBV7-6 to TRBJ2-7; unclear D gene. This CDR3 has 13 amino acids. Trimming shortened V by 5 bases and J by 2 bases, and 10 bases separated the two germline ends. Germline V lookup: CDR1 SGHVS, CDR2 FNYEAQ. The CDR3 sequence: CASSGGKAYEQYF. CDR3 coding DNA: TGTGCCAGCAGCGGTGGCAAAGCCTACGAGCAGTACTTC.

V is TRBV11-1 and J is TRBJ2-7; D unresolved. V was cut by 3 bases and J by 2 bases, with 5 bases left in between. The CDR3 is 12 residues long. Germline V gives CDR1 SGHAT, CDR2 FQDESV (reference sequence). As DNA, the CDR3 is TGTGCCAGCAGCTTTACTACCTACGAGCAGTACTTC. Its translation is CASSFTTYEQYF. The full variable domain, in which reference TRBV11-1 and TRBJ2-7 provide the parts outside the CDR3, is EAEVAQSPRYKITEKSQAVAFWCDPISGHATLYWYRQILGQGPELLVQFQDESVVDDSQLPKDRFSAERLKGVDSTLKIQPAELGDSAMYLCASSFTTYEQYFGPGTRLTVT.

V and J are TRBV15 and TRBJ2-2, with a weak D call TRBD1 (5 bases). This CDR3 has 16 amino acids. Germline CDR1 reads LNHNV; CDR2 reads YYDKDF (reference sequence). V lost 3 bases and J lost 4, with 15 bases in between. The CDR3 reads CATSSVLGQGTGELFF. CDR3 coding DNA: TGTGCCACCAGCAGTGTTCTGGGTCAGGGCACCGGGGAGCTGTTTTTT.

The chain uses TRBV11-2 and TRBJ2-7; 9 bases match TRBD1. CDR1 SGHAT and CDR2 FQNNGV come from the germline V gene. The V gene end was trimmed by 8 bases and the J gene end by 2 bases; junction bases not matched to a gene: 4. This CDR3 is 13 amino acids long. The CDR3 region has the DNA TGTGCCAGCGGGACAGGGCCCGCCTACGAGCAGTACTTC. It translates to CASGTGPAYEQYF.

The chain has TRBV11-1 and TRBJ2-1; D perhaps matches TRBD1 (6 bases). The germline V and J ends were trimmed by 2 bases and 8 bases, with 13 bases remaining between them. Germline CDR1 SGHAT, CDR2 FQDESV (reference sequence). The CDR3 runs 14 residues. The chain's CDR3 is CASSLSAGAYEQFF. CDR3 sequence (DNA): TGTGCCAGCAGCTTAAGCGCAGGGGCGTATGAGCAGTTCTTC.

The J gene is TRBJ1-2, the V gene TRBV10-3; a possible D gene is TRBD1 (6 bases). V was pared by 2 bases and J by 7 bases, with 14 bases between. Looked up from germline, CDR1 is ENHRY and CDR2 is SYGVKD. This CDR3 has 14 residues. The CDR3 spells CAISEGGREGGYTF. The CDR3 bases are TGTGCCATCAGTGAGGGGGGGCGAGAGGGTGGCTACACCTTC.

The rearrangement links TRBV27 to TRBJ2-7, with 7 bases identical to TRBD2. Germline lookup yields CDR1 MNHEY and CDR2 SMNVEV (reference sequence). V gave up 0 bases and J gave up 6 bases; unmatched junction bases: 5. This CDR3 contains 14 residues. The CDR3 sequence is CASSLSAGVREQYF. The DNA of the CDR3 is TGTGCCAGCAGTTTATCCGCGGGGGTGCGCGAGCAGTACTTC.

This chain connects TRBV6-5 to TRBJ1-2, with D unresolved. V was clipped by 7 bases and J by 4 bases, with 13 bases between them. The CDR3 has 13 amino acids. Germline CDR1 MNHEY, CDR2 SVGAGI. The CDR3 here is CASTQLGGYGYTF. The CDR3 DNA reads TGTGCCAGCACCCAACTTGGTGGCTATGGCTACACCTTC.

The gene calls are TRBV5-1 and TRBJ1-3; possibly TRBD1 for D (6 bases). The CDR3 has 17 amino acids. V was trimmed by 0 bases and J by 3 bases, leaving 16 bases between them. Germline CDR1 is SGHRS and CDR2 is YFSETQ. The CDR3 coding sequence is TGCGCCAGCAGCTTGGCGGGTTCAGGGGACTTTGGAAACACCATATATTTT. Residues: CASSLAGSGDFGNTIYF.

The V call is TRBV6-6, the J call TRBJ2-2, with D perhaps given as TRBD1 or TRBD2 (5 bases each). Germline V gene lookup returns CDR1 MNHNY and CDR2 SVGAGI (reference sequence). The CDR3 totals 15 residues. V was shortened by 4 bases and J by 5 bases, with 14 bases between the two germline ends. As DNA, the CDR3 is TGTGCCAGCAGTTTAACCGGGGCCTGGACCGGGGAGCTGTTTTTT. Its translation: CASSLTGAWTGELFF.

This clone was observed a handful of times. The genes are TRBV7-9 and TRBJ2-3, with 13 nucleotides matching TRBD2. Trimming cost V 6 bases and J 0 bases; bases outside gene matches: 9. The V gene's germline CDR1 is SEHNR and CDR2 FQNEAQ (reference sequence). CDR3 length equals 18 residues. The CDR3 loop is CASSFPTSGGKSTDTQYF. The CDR3 nucleotides are TGTGCCAGCAGTTTCCCGACTAGCGGGGGGAAAAGCACAGATACGCAGTATTTT. The full variable domain, with the rest looked up from reference TRBV7-9 and TRBJ2-3, is DTGVSQNPRHKITKRGQNVTFRCDPISEHNRLYWYRQTLGQGPEFLTYFQNEAQLEKSRLLSDRFSAERPKGSFSTLEIQRTEQGDSAMYLCASSFPTSGGKSTDTQYFGPGTRLTVL.

This clone was recorded a few times. The chain is built from TRBV2 and TRBJ2-7, with D tentatively TRBD1 or TRBD2 (6 bases each). With 9 bases removed from V and 4 bases from J, the gap between germline ends came to 19 bases. Looked up from germline, CDR1 is SNHLY and CDR2 is FYNNEI. The CDR3 spans 14 residues. The CDR3 bases are TGTGCCAGTATAGGGGGGCAGAATCGATACGAGCAGTACTTC. Protein: CASIGGQNRYEQYF.

This clone was counted between two and nine times. The J gene is TRBJ2-7, the V gene TRBV21-1. TRBV21-1 is deemed a pseudogene. The CDR3 is made up of 13 amino acids. The CDR3 DNA sequence: TGTGCCAGCAGCAAGGCCCCACGCTACGAGCAGTACGTC. It codes for CASSKAPRYEQYV.

This rearrangement joins TRBV5-1 to TRBJ1-2; possibly TRBD1 for D (5 bases). The germline V gene has CDR1 SGHRS and CDR2 YFSETQ. V was pared by 4 bases and J by 0 bases, with 16 bases between. The CDR3 has 16 amino acids. CDR3 residues: CASSLFGGTSNYGYTF. CDR3 DNA: TGCGCCAGCAGCCTCTTCGGAGGGACGTCTAACTATGGCTACACCTTC. Complete variable domain (other parts from reference TRBV5-1 and TRBJ1-2): KAGVTQTPRYLIKTRGQQVTLSCSPISGHRSVSWYQQTPGQGLQFLFEYFSETQRNKGNFPGRFSGRQFSNSRSEMNVSTLELGDSALYLCASSLFGGTSNYGYTFGSGTRLTVV.

The CDR3 reads CASSPSPHLDRVDGYTF. DNA of the CDR3: TGTGCCAGCAGTCCCAGTCCCCATCTGGACAGGGTGGATGGCTACACCTTC. V and J are TRBV27 and TRBJ1-2, with TRBD1 matching 8 bases. The V gene's germline CDR1 is MNHEY and CDR2 SMNVEV (reference sequence). Losses at the gene ends were 5 bases for V and 6 bases for J; bases not matched to a gene: 17. The CDR3 contains 17 residues.

The V and J genes are TRBV27 and TRBJ2-1; TRBD1 matches 8 bases. CDR1 MNHEY and CDR2 SMNVEV come from the germline V gene (reference sequence). CDR3 length: 16 amino acids. V was pared by 6 bases and J by 0 bases, with 7 bases of the junction left unmatched. This chain's CDR3 is CASRTWGQASYNEQFF. CDR3 coding DNA: TGTGCCAGCAGGACCTGGGGACAGGCCTCCTACAATGAGCAGTTCTTC.

The genes are TRBV4-1 and TRBJ1-2, with no clear D. V was shortened by 1 base and J by 5 bases, with 11 bases between the two germline ends. The germline CDR1 and CDR2 sequences are MGHRA and YSYEKL. The CDR3 spans 14 residues. The CDR3 sequence is CASSQASDLYGYTF. In nucleotides, the CDR3 is TGCGCCAGCAGCCAAGCCTCGGACCTATATGGCTACACCTTC.